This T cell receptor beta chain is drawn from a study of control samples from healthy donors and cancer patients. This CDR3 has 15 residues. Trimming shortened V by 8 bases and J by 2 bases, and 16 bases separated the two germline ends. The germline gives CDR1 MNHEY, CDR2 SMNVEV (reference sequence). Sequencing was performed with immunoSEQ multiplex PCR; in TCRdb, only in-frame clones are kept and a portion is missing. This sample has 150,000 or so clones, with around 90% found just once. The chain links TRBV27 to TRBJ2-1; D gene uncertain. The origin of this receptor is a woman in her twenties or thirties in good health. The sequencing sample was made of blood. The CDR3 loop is CASDPLLRPYNEQFF. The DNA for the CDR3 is TGTGCCAGCGACCCTCTCCTTCGCCCCTACAATGAGCAGTTCTTC.